This T cell receptor (beta chain) was recovered during a study of cytotoxic CD8 clonotypes in ibrutinib-treated CLL. Germline CDR1 SGHDN, CDR2 FVKESK. The CDR3 extends over 13 amino acids. The V and J ends lost 4 bases and 4 bases respectively, with 7 bases between them. Repertoires were generated with immunoSEQ multiplex PCR, while TCRdb's copy carries only in-frame clones and drops some. The repertoire holds 80,000 to 95,000 clones, with 70% to 80% as singletons. The sequencing here drew on PBMCs, taken after 12 months of ibrutinib treatment. This receptor was taken from a human donor with chronic lymphocytic leukemia. The chain links TRBV14 to TRBJ1-4; D not resolved. The CDR3 sequence is CASSRGVNEKLFF. CDR3 DNA: TGTGCCAGCAGCCGCGGGGTTAATGAAAAACTGTTTTTT. Variable domain in full (rest from reference TRBV14 and TRBJ1-4): EAGVTQFPSHSVIEKGQTVTLRCDPISGHDNLYWYRRVMGKEIKFLLHFVKESKQDESGMPNNRFLAERTGGTYSTLKVQPAELEDSGVYFCASSRGVNEKLFFGSGTQLSVL.